The subject of this entry is one T cell receptor (beta chain). One base separates it from a far larger clone, so it is likely a read error. The data derive from a study of shared clonotypes between healthy human individuals. V dropped 4 bases and J dropped 5; count of bases not matched to a gene: 1. Looked up from germline, CDR1 is MNHNS and CDR2 is SASEGT. This CDR3 spans 14 amino acids. The method was immunoSEQ multiplex PCR; TCRdb's version includes in-frame clones alone and lacks a portion of them. The sample yields approximately 1,000,000 clones, about 80% seen once. Splitting of CD4+ cells produced CD45RA+ naive and CD45RA-negative memory subsets.

The chain has TRBV6-1 and TRBJ1-4, with 10 positions matching TRBD1. The receptor comes from a man aged 18 to 35 in good health. Some clones in this sample may be carry-over from other donors' samples. The sequenced sample was memory CD4+ T cells from PBMCs. The subset denotes: CD45RA-negative fraction. The CDR3 nucleotides are TGTGCCAGCAGTGCGGACAGGGGGAATGAAAAACTGTTTTTT. Its translation is CASSADRGNEKLFF.